This T cell receptor (beta chain) is from a study of Graves' ophthalmopathy and Graves' hyperthyroidism. Pregnancy or lactation, uncontrolled infections and other autoimmune diseases were grounds for excluding patients. TCR beta CDR3 regions were amplified from RNA transcripts. Second-round multiplex PCR followed a first-round RT-PCR using HTBI primers. TCRdb ran MiXCR on the multiplex PCR reads and lists one entry per CDR3 protein. The sample lists approximately 380,000 distinct CDR3 sequences, 21% occurring once. In its sample, this clonotype was seen many times. Its target is not known. Study conclusions and caveats: Among thyroid clonotypes expanded above 0.001 frequency, most also appeared in blood.

The length of the CDR3 is 16 residues. Germline V gene data show CDR1 as MNHEY and CDR2 as SVGAGI. Trimming stripped 5 bases from V and 1 base from J, with 15 bases between. The V and J genes are TRBV6-5 and TRBJ1-5; D ambiguous. The TCR originated in a young woman with stable Graves' hyperthyroidism. The sample taken for sequencing was peripheral blood. In DNA, the CDR3 is TGTGCCAGCAGTAGTACATACTTAGGCAGCAATCAGCCCCAGCATTTT. It yields the protein CASSSTYLGSNQPQHF.